This T cell receptor beta chain derives from a study of metastatic and nonmetastatic thyroid tumors. Overall study context: Malignant thyroid and benign thyroid patients provided blood and tumor or nodule tissue whose repertoires were compared.

In this sample, this clone is medium-sized (0.01 to 0.1%). The target antigen is unknown. In the study's own analysis: CDR3 was compared across clinicopathological groups, and the resulting differences were used to build a distant-metastasis classifier for papillary thyroid cancer. TCRdb re-analyzed the PCR reads using MiXCR. The V and J calls reflect TCRdb's pipeline rather than the authors' work. The sample holds approximately 20,000 clones, approximately 14% seen once. Whole-study results and caveats: In both blood and tumor samples, TCR beta diversity was reported significantly higher for malignant than benign nodules.

The entire patient cohort was treatment-naive prior to thyroid surgery. Source material: tumor tissue. The TCR comes from a female donor with papillary thyroid cancer or a benign thyroid nodule (not recorded which). Some clones in this sample may be carry-over from other donors' samples.

Here the CDR3 reads CSARSPGGGQDSPLHF. The CDR3 DNA reads as TGCAGTGCTAGATCACCTGGGGGGGGCCAAGATTCACCCCTCCACTTT. V is TRBV20-1 and J is TRBJ1-6; D possibly corresponds to TRBD1 (6 bases). This CDR3 region has 16 residues. Trimming left V 2 bases short and J 8 bases short, with 19 bases between. Germline CDR1 is DFQATT and CDR2 is SNEGSKA (reference sequence).